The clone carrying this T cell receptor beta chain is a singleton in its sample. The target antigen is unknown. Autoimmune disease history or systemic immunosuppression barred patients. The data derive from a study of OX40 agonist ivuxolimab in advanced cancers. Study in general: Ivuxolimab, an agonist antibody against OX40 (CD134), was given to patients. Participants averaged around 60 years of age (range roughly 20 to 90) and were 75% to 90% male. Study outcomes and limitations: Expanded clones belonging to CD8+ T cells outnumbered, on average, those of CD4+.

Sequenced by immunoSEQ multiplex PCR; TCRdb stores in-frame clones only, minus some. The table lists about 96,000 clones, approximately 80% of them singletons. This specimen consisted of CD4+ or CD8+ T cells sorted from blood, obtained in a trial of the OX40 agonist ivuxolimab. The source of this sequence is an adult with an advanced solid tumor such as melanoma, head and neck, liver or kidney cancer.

The CDR3 DNA follows: TGCGCCAGCAGCTTGGGACTAGCGGGAGGATCCTACAATGAGCAGTTCTTC. This encodes CASSLGLAGGSYNEQFF. The J gene is TRBJ2-1, the V gene TRBV5-1; 13 nucleotides line up with TRBD2. The CDR3 is made up of 17 amino acids. Trimming cost V 0 bases and J 1 base; bases outside gene matches: 1. Germline V gene sequence: CDR1 SGHRS, CDR2 YFSETQ.